The 5 T cell receptor beta chains reported below all come from one sample, sequenced in a study of radiation and T cells in renal cell carcinoma. Profiled with immunoSEQ multiplex PCR; TCRdb holds only in-frame clones, not every one. In the table there are 120,000 to 150,000 clones, over 80% of which are singletons. The time point denotes: baseline pretreatment blood. The sample's treatment: 15 Gy SBRT to primary tumor, nephrectomy 4 weeks later. The sample in question was blood, obtained from a patient whose treatment included radiotherapy and nephrectomy. All receptors derive from a woman aged 45-59 years with renal cell carcinoma.

This chain links TRBV5-1 with TRBJ1-5, with D uncertain. This CDR3 is 17 amino acids long. Germline CDR1 and CDR2: SGHRS and YFSETQ. Trimming cost V 2 bases and J 0 bases, with 15 bases left between them. The CDR3: CASSFGPLTYSNQPQHF. In DNA, the CDR3 is TGCGCCAGCAGCTTTGGTCCCTTGACCTATAGCAATCAGCCCCAGCATTTT.

This clone was observed once. This chain joins TRBV27 and TRBJ2-7; D is perhaps TRBD2 (6 bases). CDR1 and CDR2 (germline): MNHEY, SMNVEV (reference sequence). The germline V and J ends were trimmed by 2 bases and 2 bases, with 10 bases remaining between them. There are 14 residues in the CDR3. In DNA, the CDR3 is TGTGCCAGCAGTTTAGGGGGGACGCCCTACGAGCAGTACTTC. It codes for CASSLGGTPYEQYF.

This rearrangement joins TRBV29-1 to TRBJ1-5; 9 nucleotides line up with TRBD1. This CDR3 contains 14 residues. In germline, CDR1 is SQVTM, CDR2 ANQGSEA. Trimming removed 6 bases from V and 2 bases from J; junction bases left unmatched: 5. In DNA, the CDR3 is TGCAGCGTCGGGACAGGGATTGGCAATCAGCCCCAGCATTTT. Protein sequence: CSVGTGIGNQPQHF.

CDR3 sequence: CASSVRDSLWNEQFF. CDR3 in DNA: TGCGCCAGCAGCGTACGGGACTCCCTTTGGAATGAGCAGTTCTTC. J is TRBJ2-1 and V is TRBV5-1; maybe TRBD2 (6 bases). The V end was cut by 4 bases, the J end by 7 bases, with 18 bases between. This CDR3 has 15 amino acids. CDR1 and CDR2 (germline): SGHRS, YFSETQ. The whole variable domain, remainder taken from reference TRBV5-1 and TRBJ2-1, is KAGVTQTPRYLIKTRGQQVTLSCSPISGHRSVSWYQQTPGQGLQFLFEYFSETQRNKGNFPGRFSGRQFSNSRSEMNVSTLELGDSALYLCASSVRDSLWNEQFFGPGTRLTVL.

The V gene is TRBV2, the J gene TRBJ2-7, with D unresolved. V shed 7 bases and J shed 5 bases, with 9 bases lying between them. CDR1 SNHLY and CDR2 FYNNEI come from the germline V gene. The CDR3 contains 11 residues. The CDR3, as DNA: TGTGCCAGCACCCCTCTGGACGAGCAGTACTTC. Its protein product is CASTPLDEQYF.